Shown below are 20 T cell receptor beta chains from a single sample sequenced in a study of blood T cell repertoires in COVID-19. Assay used: immunoSEQ multiplex PCR; TCRdb lists only in-frame clones, some missing. The table has about 250,000 clones, 70% to 85% seen once; the top ten hold roughly 0.87%. Sequencing was done on a sample of peripheral blood. The receptors come from a human donor with COVID-19, enrolled during active disease. The donor label of this sample is uncertain.

This chain uses TRBV30 with TRBJ1-2, with no clear D. CDR1 is GTSNPN, CDR2 SVGIG, per germline (reference sequence). CDR3 length equals 14 residues. Trimming left V 4 bases short and J 8 bases short, with 20 bases between. CDR3 sequence: CAWKPAGWHRGYTF. For the CDR3, the DNA is TGTGCCTGGAAACCGGCGGGTTGGCATCGGGGCTACACCTTC.

This clone is a singleton in its sample. The chain has TRBV5-5 and TRBJ2-6; D may be TRBD2 (5 bases). This CDR3 contains 16 residues. V gave up 0 bases and J gave up 4 bases, with 11 bases separating them. Germline V CDR1 and CDR2: SGHKS, YYEKEE (reference sequence). The CDR3 sequence is CASSLEEGVGANVLTF. The CDR3 bases are TGTGCCAGCAGCTTGGAAGAGGGAGTAGGGGCCAACGTCCTGACTTTC.

This rearrangement joins TRBV5-6 to TRBJ1-4; 10 bases map to TRBD1. The CDR3 has 17 residues. Losses at the gene ends were 2 bases for V and 12 bases for J; bases not matched to a gene: 16. Germline CDR1 SGHDT, CDR2 YYEEEE. CDR3 nucleotide sequence: TGTGCCAGCAGCTTCCGGATTAGGACAGGGGGTAAGGAGGAACTGTTTTTT. Protein product: CASSFRIRTGGKEELFF.

This chain uses TRBV5-6 with TRBJ2-5, with 7 nucleotides matching TRBD2. The junction had 8 bases not matched to a gene; V was cut back by 2 bases and J by 1 base. The CDR3 length is 16 residues. The V gene's germline CDR1 is SGHDT and CDR2 YYEEEE. In DNA, the CDR3 is TGTGCCAGCAGCTTCGTCCCGGGAGGCCTCCAAGAGACCCAGTACTTC. This encodes CASSFVPGGLQETQYF. Combining the CDR3 with reference TRBV5-6 and TRBJ2-5 gives the whole variable domain DAGVTQSPTHLIKTRGQQVTLRCSPKSGHDTVSWYQQALGQGPQFIFQYYEEEERQRGNFPDRFSGHQFPNYSSELNVNALLLGDSALYLCASSFVPGGLQETQYFGPGTRLLVL.

This clone was observed a single time. The genes are TRBV6-2 or TRBV6-3 and TRBJ2-3; D not resolved. This CDR3 contains 14 residues. The germline CDR1 and CDR2 sequences are MNHEY and SVGEGT. V was pared by 4 bases and J by 2 bases, with 10 bases between. The DNA for the CDR3 is TGTGCCAGCAGTTTCCTTCAGTCCACAGATACGCAGTATTTT. Residues: CASSFLQSTDTQYF.

The chain joins TRBV5-1 to TRBJ2-5; D may be TRBD2 (6 bases). This CDR3 comprises 15 residues. CDR1 and CDR2 from the germline V gene are SGHRS and YFSETQ. V dropped 0 bases and J dropped 4 bases, with 13 bases sitting between them. CDR3 in amino acids: CASSLVVGSRETQYF. The CDR3 DNA is TGCGCCAGCAGCTTGGTAGTCGGGAGCAGAGAGACCCAGTACTTC.

The chain carries TRBV5-6 and TRBJ2-3; maybe TRBD2 (6 bases). CDR1 is SGHDT and CDR2 is YYEEEE in the germline V gene. Trimming pared 0 bases from V and 2 bases from J, leaving 13 bases between. The length of the CDR3 is 16 residues. The CDR3: CASSLVGGEATDTQYF. The CDR3 DNA reads TGTGCCAGCAGCTTGGTCGGCGGGGAAGCCACAGATACGCAGTATTTT.

The chain joins TRBV2 to TRBJ1-5; weak D call: TRBD1 (6 bases). Germline CDR1 SNHLY, CDR2 FYNNEI. V gave up 7 bases and J gave up 4 bases, with 11 bases separating them. The CDR3 loop spans 13 amino acids. Here the CDR3 DNA reads TGTGCCAGCACCGGACAGTTAAATCAGCCCCAGCATTTT. Its protein product is CASTGQLNQPQHF.

CDR3 nucleotides: TGTGCCAGCAGTGTGGGGACCGGGACAGGGCTCGATCAGCCCCAGCATTTT. Amino acid sequence: CASSVGTGTGLDQPQHF. The chain has TRBV6-1 and TRBJ1-5; 9 bases agree with TRBD1. The V and J ends lost 4 bases and 5 bases, in that order; junction bases with no gene match: 12. Looked up from germline, CDR1 is MNHNS and CDR2 is SASEGT. The CDR3 covers 17 residues.

This chain links TRBV9 with TRBJ2-5; 12 bases fit TRBD2. The V segment lost 4 bases and the J segment 5 bases; nucleotides outside the gene matches: 15. This CDR3 is built from 18 residues. Germline lookup yields CDR1 SGDLS and CDR2 YYNGEE. CDR3 region: CASSHDRTSGKGGETQYF. The CDR3 DNA sequence: TGTGCCAGCAGCCACGATCGGACTAGCGGGAAAGGAGGGGAGACCCAGTACTTC.

The J gene is TRBJ2-7, the V gene TRBV18; 8 bases agree with TRBD2. The ends lost 3 bases at V and 3 bases at J; junction bases unmatched: 1. The CDR3 has 13 residues. The germline V gene encodes CDR1 KGHSH and CDR2 LQKENI. The CDR3 sequence is CASSPGRGYEQYF. CDR3 nucleotides: TGTGCCAGCTCACCCGGGAGGGGCTACGAGCAGTACTTC.

The chain has TRBV7-9 and TRBJ2-3, with 7 bases lining up with TRBD2. The CDR3 contains 16 residues. The V segment lost 2 bases and the J segment 2 bases; nucleotides outside the gene matches: 7. CDR1 and CDR2 (germline): SEHNR, FQNEAQ (reference sequence). The CDR3 protein is CASSLILAENTDTQYF. The DNA of the CDR3 is TGTGCCAGCAGCTTAATTCTAGCGGAGAACACAGATACGCAGTATTTT.

The V gene is TRBV19, the J gene TRBJ2-6; 9 nucleotides match TRBD1. The germline V gene has CDR1 LNHDA and CDR2 SQIVND (reference sequence). V dropped 3 bases and J dropped 2; count of bases not matched to a gene: 2. CDR3 length equals 16 residues. For the CDR3, the DNA is TGTGCCAGTAGTATCCGGACAGGGGCTGGGGCCAACGTCCTGACTTTC. This encodes CASSIRTGAGANVLTF.

The chain couples TRBV3-1 (or the pseudogene TRBV3-2) to TRBJ1-1, with D possibly being TRBD1 (6 bases). V shed 4 bases and J shed 5 bases, with 11 bases lying between them. Germline V gives CDR1 LGHDT, CDR2 YNNKEL (reference sequence). There are 13 residues in the CDR3. This CDR3 reads CASSPQGWTEAFF. The DNA for the CDR3 is TGTGCCAGCAGCCCACAGGGTTGGACTGAAGCTTTCTTT.

This chain links TRBV28 with TRBJ2-7; D might be TRBD1 (6 bases). There are 16 residues in the CDR3. V lost 4 bases and J lost 2, with 18 bases in between. Germline V gene lookup returns CDR1 MDHEN and CDR2 SYDVKM. The CDR3 protein is CASSSVDSTLTYEQYF. CDR3 DNA sequence: TGTGCCAGCAGTTCAGTGGACAGCACCTTAACCTACGAGCAGTACTTC. The variable domain in full, with the rest retrieved from reference TRBV28 and TRBJ2-7, is DVKVTQSSRYLVKRTGEKVFLECVQDMDHENMFWYRQDPGLGLRLIYFSYDVKMKEKGDIPEGYSVSREKKERFSLILESASTNQTSMYLCASSSVDSTLTYEQYFGPGTRLTVT.

The rearrangement joins TRBV11-2 to TRBJ2-1; TRBD2 matches at 7 bases. CDR1 and CDR2 from the germline V gene are SGHAT and FQNNGV. V lost 1 base, J lost 6 bases, and 3 bases stayed unmatched. The CDR3 is made up of 14 amino acids. The CDR3 bases are TGTGCCAGCAGCTTAGGTAGGACTAGCAATGAGCAGTTCTTC. Translation: CASSLGRTSNEQFF.

This sequence joins TRBV5-4 and TRBJ2-5; possibly TRBD1 for D (6 bases). Germline V CDR1 and CDR2: SGHNT, YYREEE (reference sequence). V shed 3 bases and J shed 2 bases, with 8 bases lying between them. The CDR3 totals 13 residues. CDR3 in DNA: TGTGCCAGCAGCTGGCAGGGGCAAGAGACCCAGTACTTC. It translates to CASSWQGQETQYF.

This chain joins TRBV7-2 and TRBJ2-1, with a possible D match to TRBD2 (5 bases). V lost 3 bases and J lost 7, with 10 bases in between. There are 13 residues in the CDR3. From germline, CDR1 is SGHTA and CDR2 FQGNSA. CDR3 DNA: TGTGCCAGCAGCTTCCGACGGACTAATGAGCAGTTCTTC. It codes for CASSFRRTNEQFF.

A single count supports this clone. The rearrangement joins TRBV19 to TRBJ1-4; TRBD1 agrees at 7 bases. The CDR3 covers 15 residues. Germline CDR1 LNHDA, CDR2 SQIVND (reference sequence). V lost 3 bases to trimming and J lost 8 bases; unmatched junction nucleotides: 9. The CDR3 is CASSMLGRGEEKLFF. The CDR3 DNA sequence: TGTGCCAGTAGTATGCTGGGCAGGGGGGAAGAAAAACTGTTTTTT.

The chain uses TRBV6-4 and TRBJ1-6; tentatively, D is TRBD1 (5 bases). The CDR3 consists of 13 residues. The germline V and J ends were trimmed by 3 bases and 9 bases, with 9 bases remaining between them. Germline V CDR1 and CDR2: MRHNA, SNTAGT. The CDR3 region is CASSESRVSPLHF. The CDR3 nucleotides read TGTGCCAGCAGTGAGTCCAGGGTTTCACCCCTCCACTTT.